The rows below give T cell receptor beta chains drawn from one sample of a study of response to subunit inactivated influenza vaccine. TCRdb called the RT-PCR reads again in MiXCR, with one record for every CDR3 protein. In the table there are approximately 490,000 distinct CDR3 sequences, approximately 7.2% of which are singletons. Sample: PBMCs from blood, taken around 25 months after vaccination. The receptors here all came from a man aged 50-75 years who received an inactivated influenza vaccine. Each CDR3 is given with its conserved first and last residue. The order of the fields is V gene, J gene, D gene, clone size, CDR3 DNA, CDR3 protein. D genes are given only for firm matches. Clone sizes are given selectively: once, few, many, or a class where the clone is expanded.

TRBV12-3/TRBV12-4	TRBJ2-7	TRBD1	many	TGTGCCAGCAGTTTAGGTTGGCAGGGGGCCCACGAGCAGTACTTC	CASSLGWQGAHEQYF
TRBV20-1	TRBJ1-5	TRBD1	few	TGCAGTGCTAGAGGGACAGGTTTTTGGGATAGCAATCAGCCCCAGCATTTT	CSARGTGFWDSNQPQHF
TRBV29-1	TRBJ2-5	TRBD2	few	TGCAGCGTTGCGGGACTAGCGGTCCGGGAGACCCAGTACTTC	CSVAGLAVRETQYF
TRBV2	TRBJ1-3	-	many	TGTGCCAGCAGTGAAGGACGGGGAAACTCTGGAAACACCATATATTTT	CASSEGRGNSGNTIYF
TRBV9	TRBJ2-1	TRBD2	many	TGTGCCAGCAGCATTAGCGGGACCTACAATGAGCAGTTCTTC	CASSISGTYNEQFF
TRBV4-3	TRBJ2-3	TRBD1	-	TGCGCCAGCAGCTCCCGACAGGGTAACACAGATACGCAGTATTTT	CASSSRQGNTDTQYF
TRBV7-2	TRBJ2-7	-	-	TGTGCCAGCAGTACCCACCCCCGGGACATCCCTCTACACGAGCAGTACTTC	CASSTHPRDIPLHEQYF
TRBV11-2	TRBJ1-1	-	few	TGTGCCACAGGGGTGGAGTGGACTGAAGCTTTCTTT	CATGVEWTEAFF
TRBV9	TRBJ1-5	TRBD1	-	TGTGCCAGCAGCGTTTCCGGGACAGACAATCAGCCCCAGCATTTT	CASSVSGTDNQPQHF
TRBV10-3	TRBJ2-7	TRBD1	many	TGTGCCATCAGTGGTGAGGAACAGGGGGCTTCCTACGAGCAGTACTTC	CAISGEEQGASYEQYF
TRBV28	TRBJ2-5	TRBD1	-	TGTGCCAGCAGCCTCAAGGACAGGGGGAACCTGGCGGCCCAGTACTTC	CASSLKDRGNLAAQYF
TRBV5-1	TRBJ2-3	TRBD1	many	TGCGCCAGCAGCTTGGCGCAGGGGGCTCCCACAGATACGCAGTATTTT	CASSLAQGAPTDTQYF
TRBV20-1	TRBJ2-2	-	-	TGCAGTGCTAGAGTTGGAGCCACCGGGGAGCTGTTTTTT	CSARVGATGELFF
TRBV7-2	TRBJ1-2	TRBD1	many	TGTGCCAGCAGCTTGGTGACAGGGGGTTACAATTATGGCTACACCTTC	CASSLVTGGYNYGYTF
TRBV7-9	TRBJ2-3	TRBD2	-	TGTGCCAGCAGCCATGGACTAGCGGGGGCCACAGATACGCAGTATTTT	CASSHGLAGATDTQYF
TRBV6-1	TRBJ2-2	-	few	TGTGCCAGCAGACCCCTAGCGCTAAACACCGGGGAGCTGTTTTTT	CASRPLALNTGELFF
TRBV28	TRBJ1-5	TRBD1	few	TGTGCCAGCAGTCTGGACAGGGAGATTCAGCCCCAGCATTTT	CASSLDREIQPQHF
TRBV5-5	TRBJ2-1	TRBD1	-	TGTGCCAGCAGCCCTGATTCCGGGACAGCTACCTGGGGTGAGCAGTTCTTC	CASSPDSGTATWGEQFF
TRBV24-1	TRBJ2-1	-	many	TGTGCCACCAGTGATCCCACATCCAGCTCCTACAATGAGCAGTTCTTC	CATSDPTSSSYNEQFF
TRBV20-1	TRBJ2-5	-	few	TGCAGTGCTCGCGGGATCTCGGGGGAGACCCAGTACTTC	CSARGISGETQYF
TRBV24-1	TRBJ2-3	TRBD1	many	TGTGCCACCAGTGATCCTCGGGACAGGTCTAGCACAGATACGCAGTATTTT	CATSDPRDRSSTDTQYF